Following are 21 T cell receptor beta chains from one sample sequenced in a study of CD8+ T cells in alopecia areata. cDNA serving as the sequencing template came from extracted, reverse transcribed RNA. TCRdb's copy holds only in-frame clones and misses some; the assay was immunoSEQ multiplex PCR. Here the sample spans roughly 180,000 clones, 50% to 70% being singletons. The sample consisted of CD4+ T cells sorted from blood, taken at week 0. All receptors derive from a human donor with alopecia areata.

CDR3 in DNA: TGTGCCACCAGCAGACCCGGGACCGGAGGTGGCATTCAGTACTTC. This translates into CATSRPGTGGGIQYF. This rearrangement joins TRBV15 to TRBJ2-4; TRBD1 or TRBD2 may be the D gene (5 bases each). This CDR3 contains 15 residues. Germline lookup yields CDR1 LNHNV and CDR2 YYDKDF (reference sequence). V gave up 2 bases and J gave up 9 bases, with 17 bases separating them.

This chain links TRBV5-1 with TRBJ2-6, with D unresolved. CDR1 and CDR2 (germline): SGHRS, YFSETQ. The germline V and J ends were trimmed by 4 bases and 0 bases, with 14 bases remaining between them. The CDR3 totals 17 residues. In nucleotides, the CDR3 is TGCGCCAGCAGCAGGTCTGGCATGAGCTCTGGGGCCAACGTCCTGACTTTC. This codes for CASSRSGMSSGANVLTF.

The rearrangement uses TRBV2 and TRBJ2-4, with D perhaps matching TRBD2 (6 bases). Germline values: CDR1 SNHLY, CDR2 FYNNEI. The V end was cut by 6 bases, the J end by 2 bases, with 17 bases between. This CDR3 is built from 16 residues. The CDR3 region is CASSSRLGVSKNIQYF. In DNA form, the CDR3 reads TGTGCCAGCAGCTCCCGACTAGGAGTATCCAAAAACATTCAGTACTTC.

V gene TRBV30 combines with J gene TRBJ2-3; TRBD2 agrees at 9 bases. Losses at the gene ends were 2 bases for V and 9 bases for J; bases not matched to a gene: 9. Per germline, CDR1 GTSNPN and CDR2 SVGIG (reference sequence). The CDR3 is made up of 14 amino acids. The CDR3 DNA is TGTGCCTGGAGTTACTCCGGGACTAGCAAAACGCAGTATTTT. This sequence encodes CAWSYSGTSKTQYF.

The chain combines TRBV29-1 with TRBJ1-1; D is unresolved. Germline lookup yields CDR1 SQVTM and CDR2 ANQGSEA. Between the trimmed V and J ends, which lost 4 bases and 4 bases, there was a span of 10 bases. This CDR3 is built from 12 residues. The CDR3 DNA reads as TGCAGCGTTGTATTTGGAGGCACTGAAGCTTTCTTT. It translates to CSVVFGGTEAFF.

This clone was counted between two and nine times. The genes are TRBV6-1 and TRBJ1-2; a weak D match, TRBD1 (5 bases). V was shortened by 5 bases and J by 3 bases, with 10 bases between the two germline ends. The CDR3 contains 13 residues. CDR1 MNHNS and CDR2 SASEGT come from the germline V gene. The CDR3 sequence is CASSPLGHYGYTF. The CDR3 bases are TGTGCCAGCAGTCCCCTGGGGCACTATGGCTACACCTTC.

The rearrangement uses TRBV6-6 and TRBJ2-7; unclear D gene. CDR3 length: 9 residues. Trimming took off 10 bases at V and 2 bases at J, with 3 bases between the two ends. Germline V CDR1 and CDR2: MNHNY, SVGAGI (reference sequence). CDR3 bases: TGTGCCATGGCCTACGAGCAGTACTTC. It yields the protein CAMAYEQYF.

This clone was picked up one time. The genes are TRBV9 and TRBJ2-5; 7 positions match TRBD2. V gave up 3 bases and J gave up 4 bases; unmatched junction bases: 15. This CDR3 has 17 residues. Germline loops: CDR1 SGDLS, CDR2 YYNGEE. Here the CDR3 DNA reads TGTGCCAGCAGCGCCACTCCCGGGCGGGAGATGGGAGAGACCCAGTACTTC. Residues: CASSATPGREMGETQYF.

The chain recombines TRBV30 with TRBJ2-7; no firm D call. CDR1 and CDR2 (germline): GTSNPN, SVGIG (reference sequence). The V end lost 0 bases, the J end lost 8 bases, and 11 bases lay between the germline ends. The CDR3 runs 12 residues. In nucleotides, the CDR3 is TGTGCCTGGAGTGTTAGAGGAGATCAGCAGTACTTC. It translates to CAWSVRGDQQYF.

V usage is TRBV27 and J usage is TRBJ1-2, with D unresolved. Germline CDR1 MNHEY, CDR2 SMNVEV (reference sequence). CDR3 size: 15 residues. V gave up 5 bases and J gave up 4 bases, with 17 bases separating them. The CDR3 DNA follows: TGTGCCAGCAGTCTCAACTCGGAGGGCGTCTATGGCTACACCTTC. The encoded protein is CASSLNSEGVYGYTF.

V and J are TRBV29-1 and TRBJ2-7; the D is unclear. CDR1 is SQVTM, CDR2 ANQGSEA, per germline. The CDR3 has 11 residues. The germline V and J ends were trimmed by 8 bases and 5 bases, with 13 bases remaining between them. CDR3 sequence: CSLLDGNEQYF. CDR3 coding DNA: TGCAGCTTATTAGACGGAAACGAGCAGTACTTC.

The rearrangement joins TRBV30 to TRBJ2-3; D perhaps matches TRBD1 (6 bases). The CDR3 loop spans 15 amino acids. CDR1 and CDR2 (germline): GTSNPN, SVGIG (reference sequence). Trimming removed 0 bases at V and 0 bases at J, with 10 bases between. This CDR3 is CAWSVEGVSTDTQYF. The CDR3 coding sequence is TGTGCCTGGAGTGTAGAGGGGGTGAGCACAGATACGCAGTATTTT.

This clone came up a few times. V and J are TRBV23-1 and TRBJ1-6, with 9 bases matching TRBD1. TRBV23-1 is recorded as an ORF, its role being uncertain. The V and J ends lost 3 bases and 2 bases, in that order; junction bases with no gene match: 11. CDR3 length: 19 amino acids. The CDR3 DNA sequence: TGCGCCAGCAGTCATTCGGGACAGGGCAACAACACCTATAATTCACCCCTCCACTTT. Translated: CASSHSGQGNNTYNSPLHF.

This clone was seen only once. The CDR3 loop is CAWSGGQGLPYF. The CDR3 nucleotides are TGTGCCTGGAGCGGCGGACAGGGACTGCCGTACTTC. V gene TRBV30 combines with J gene TRBJ2-7; 8 bases are a match to TRBD1. The CDR3 consists of 12 residues. V lost 3 bases to trimming and J lost 12 bases; unmatched junction nucleotides: 10. Germline values: CDR1 GTSNPN, CDR2 SVGIG (reference sequence).

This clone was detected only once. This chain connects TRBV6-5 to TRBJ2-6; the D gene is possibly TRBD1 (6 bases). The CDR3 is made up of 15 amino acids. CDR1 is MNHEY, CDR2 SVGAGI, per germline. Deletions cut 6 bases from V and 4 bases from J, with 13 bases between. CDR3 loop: CASRAHGTGANVLTF. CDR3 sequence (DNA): TGTGCCAGCAGGGCCCACGGGACAGGGGCCAACGTCCTGACTTTC.

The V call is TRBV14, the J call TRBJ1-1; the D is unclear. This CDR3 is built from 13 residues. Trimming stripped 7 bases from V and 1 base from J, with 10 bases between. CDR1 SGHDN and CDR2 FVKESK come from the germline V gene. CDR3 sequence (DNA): TGTGCCAGCACCACGTCGGGGAACACTGAAGCTTTCTTT. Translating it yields CASTTSGNTEAFF.

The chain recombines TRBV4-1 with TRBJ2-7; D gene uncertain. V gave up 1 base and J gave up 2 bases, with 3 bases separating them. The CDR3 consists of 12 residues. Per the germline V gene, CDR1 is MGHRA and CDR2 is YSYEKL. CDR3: CASSQGPYEQYF. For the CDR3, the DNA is TGCGCCAGCAGCCAAGGTCCCTACGAGCAGTACTTC.

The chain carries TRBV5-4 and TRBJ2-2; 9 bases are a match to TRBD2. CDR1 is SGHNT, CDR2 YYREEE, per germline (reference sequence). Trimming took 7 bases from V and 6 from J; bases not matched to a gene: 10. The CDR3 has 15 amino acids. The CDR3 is CASGGAGGRAGELFF. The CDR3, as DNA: TGTGCCAGCGGAGGAGCGGGGGGTAGGGCCGGGGAGCTGTTTTTT.

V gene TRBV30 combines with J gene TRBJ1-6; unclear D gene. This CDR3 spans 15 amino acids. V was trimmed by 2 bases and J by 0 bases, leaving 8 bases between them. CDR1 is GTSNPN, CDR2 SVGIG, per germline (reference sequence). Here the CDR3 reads CAWSTMSSYNSPLHF. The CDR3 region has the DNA TGTGCCTGGAGTACGATGAGCTCCTATAATTCACCCCTCCACTTT.

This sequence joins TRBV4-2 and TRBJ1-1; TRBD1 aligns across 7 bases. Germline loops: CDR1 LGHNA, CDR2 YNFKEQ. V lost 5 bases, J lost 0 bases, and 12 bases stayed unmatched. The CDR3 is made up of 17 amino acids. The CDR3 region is CASSSPDRFKMNTEAFF. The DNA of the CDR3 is TGTGCCAGCAGCTCCCCGGACAGGTTCAAGATGAACACTGAAGCTTTCTTT.

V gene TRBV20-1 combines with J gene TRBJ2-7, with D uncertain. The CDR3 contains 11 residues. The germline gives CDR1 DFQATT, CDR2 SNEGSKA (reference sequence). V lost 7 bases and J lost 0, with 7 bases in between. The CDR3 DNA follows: TGCAGTGTATCCAGCTCCTACGAGCAGTACTTC. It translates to CSVSSSYEQYF.